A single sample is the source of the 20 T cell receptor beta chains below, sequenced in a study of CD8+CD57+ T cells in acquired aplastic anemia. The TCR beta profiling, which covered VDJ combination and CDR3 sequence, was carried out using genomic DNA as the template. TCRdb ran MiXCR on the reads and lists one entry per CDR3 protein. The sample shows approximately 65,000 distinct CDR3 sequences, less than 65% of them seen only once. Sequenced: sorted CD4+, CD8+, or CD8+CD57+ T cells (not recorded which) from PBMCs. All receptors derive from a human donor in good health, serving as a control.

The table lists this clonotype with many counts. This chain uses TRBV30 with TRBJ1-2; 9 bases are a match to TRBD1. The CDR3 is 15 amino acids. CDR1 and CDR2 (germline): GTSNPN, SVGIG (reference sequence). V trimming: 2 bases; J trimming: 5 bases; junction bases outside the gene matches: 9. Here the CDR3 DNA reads TGTGCCTGGAGTACACCGGGACAGGGCTGGTATGGCTACACCTTC. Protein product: CAWSTPGQGWYGYTF.

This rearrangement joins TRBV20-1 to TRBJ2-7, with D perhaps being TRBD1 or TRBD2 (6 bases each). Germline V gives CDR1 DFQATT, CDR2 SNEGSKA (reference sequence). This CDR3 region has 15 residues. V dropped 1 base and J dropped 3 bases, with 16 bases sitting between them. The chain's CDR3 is CSARGPARGGYEQYF. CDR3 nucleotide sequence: TGCAGTGCTAGAGGCCCCGCCAGGGGAGGCTACGAGCAGTACTTC.

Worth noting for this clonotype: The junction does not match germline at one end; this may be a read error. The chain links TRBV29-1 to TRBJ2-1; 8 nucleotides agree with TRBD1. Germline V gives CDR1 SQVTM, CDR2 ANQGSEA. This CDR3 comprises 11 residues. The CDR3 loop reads CSASQQGEVSF. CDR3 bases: TGCAGCGCTTCCCAACAGGGGGAGGTATCCTTC.

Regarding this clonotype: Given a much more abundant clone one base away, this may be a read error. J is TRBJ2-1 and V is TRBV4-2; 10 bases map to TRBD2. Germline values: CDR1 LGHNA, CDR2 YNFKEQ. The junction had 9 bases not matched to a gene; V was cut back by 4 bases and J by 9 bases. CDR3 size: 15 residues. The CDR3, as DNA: TGTGCCAGCAGCCTCCCTAGCGGGGGAGGGAGTGAGCAGTTCTTC. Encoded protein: CASSLPSGGGSEQFF.

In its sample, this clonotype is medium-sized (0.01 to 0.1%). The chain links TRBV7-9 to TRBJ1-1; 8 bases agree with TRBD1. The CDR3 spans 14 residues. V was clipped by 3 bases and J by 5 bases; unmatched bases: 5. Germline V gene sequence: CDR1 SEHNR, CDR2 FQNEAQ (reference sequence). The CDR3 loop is CASSLWTGRTEAFF. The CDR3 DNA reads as TGTGCCAGCAGCTTGTGGACAGGGAGGACTGAAGCTTTCTTT. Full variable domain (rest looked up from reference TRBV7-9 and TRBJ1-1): DTGVSQNPRHKITKRGQNVTFRCDPISEHNRLYWYRQTLGQGPEFLTYFQNEAQLEKSRLLSDRFSAERPKGSFSTLEIQRTEQGDSAMYLCASSLWTGRTEAFFGQGTRLTVV.

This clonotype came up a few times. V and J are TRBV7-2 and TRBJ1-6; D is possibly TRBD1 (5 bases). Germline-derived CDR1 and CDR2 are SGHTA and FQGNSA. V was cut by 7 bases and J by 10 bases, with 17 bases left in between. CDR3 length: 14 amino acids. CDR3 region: CASKSETANSPLHF. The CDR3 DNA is TGTGCCAGCAAGTCCGAGACAGCAAACTCACCCCTCCACTTT.

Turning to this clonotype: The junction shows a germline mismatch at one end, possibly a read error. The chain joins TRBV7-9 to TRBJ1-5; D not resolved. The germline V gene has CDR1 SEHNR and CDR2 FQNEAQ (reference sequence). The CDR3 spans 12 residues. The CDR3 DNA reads TGTGCCGGCAGCTTAGGGAATCTTCCCCAGCATTTT. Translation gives CAGSLGNLPQHF.

The CDR3 nucleotides are TGTGCCACCAGTGTACGGACAGGCTCCCAAGAGACCCAGTACTTC. This sequence encodes CATSVRTGSQETQYF. The gene calls are TRBV24-1 and TRBJ2-5; 7 bases match TRBD1. V trimming: 5 bases; J trimming: 1 base; junction bases outside the gene matches: 6. The CDR3 extends over 15 amino acids. In germline, CDR1 is KGHDR, CDR2 SFDVKD.

The chain's CDR3 is CASSLSGPSNEQYV. The CDR3 DNA is TGCGCCAGCAGCTTGAGCGGGCCGAGCAACGAGCAGTACGTC. The V call is TRBV5-1, the J call TRBJ2-7; perhaps TRBD2 as D (6 bases). CDR1 is SGHRS, CDR2 YFSETQ, per germline. This CDR3 is 14 amino acids long. V gave up 1 base and J gave up 5 bases, with 13 bases separating them.

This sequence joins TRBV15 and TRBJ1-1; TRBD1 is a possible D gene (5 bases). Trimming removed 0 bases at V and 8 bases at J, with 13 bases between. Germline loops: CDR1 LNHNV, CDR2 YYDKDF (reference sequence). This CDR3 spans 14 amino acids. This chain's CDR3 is CATSRDRGTSEAFF. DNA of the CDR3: TGTGCCACCAGCAGAGACAGAGGGACTAGCGAAGCTTTCTTT.

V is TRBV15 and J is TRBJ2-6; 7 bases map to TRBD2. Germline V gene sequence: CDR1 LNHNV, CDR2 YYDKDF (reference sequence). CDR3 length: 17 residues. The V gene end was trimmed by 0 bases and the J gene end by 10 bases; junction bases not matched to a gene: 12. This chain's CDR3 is CATSRDGGVGSGNVLTF. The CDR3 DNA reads TGTGCCACCAGCAGAGATGGGGGGGTCGGGAGTGGAAACGTCCTGACTTTC.

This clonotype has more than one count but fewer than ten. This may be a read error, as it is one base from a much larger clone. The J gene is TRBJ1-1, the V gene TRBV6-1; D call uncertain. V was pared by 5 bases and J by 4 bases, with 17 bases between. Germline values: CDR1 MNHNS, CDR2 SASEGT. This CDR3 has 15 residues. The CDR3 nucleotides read TGTGCCAGCAGTCCTCTATCCAGAATGAGCACTGAAGCTTTCTTT. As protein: CASSPLSRMSTEAFF.

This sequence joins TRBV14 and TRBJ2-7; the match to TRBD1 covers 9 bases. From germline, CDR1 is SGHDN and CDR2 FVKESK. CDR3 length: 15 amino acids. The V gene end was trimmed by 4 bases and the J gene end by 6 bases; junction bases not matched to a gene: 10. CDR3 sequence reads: CASSRPGQGAAEQYF. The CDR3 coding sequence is TGTGCCAGCAGCCGACCGGGACAGGGTGCTGCCGAGCAGTACTTC.

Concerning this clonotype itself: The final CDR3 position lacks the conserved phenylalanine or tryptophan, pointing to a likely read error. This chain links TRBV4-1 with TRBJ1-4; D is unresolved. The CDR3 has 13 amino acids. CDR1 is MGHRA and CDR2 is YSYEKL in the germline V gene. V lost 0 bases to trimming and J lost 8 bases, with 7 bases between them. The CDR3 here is CASSQDPREKLFL. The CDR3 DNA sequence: TGCGCCAGCAGCCAAGACCCTCGGGAAAAACTGTTTCTT.

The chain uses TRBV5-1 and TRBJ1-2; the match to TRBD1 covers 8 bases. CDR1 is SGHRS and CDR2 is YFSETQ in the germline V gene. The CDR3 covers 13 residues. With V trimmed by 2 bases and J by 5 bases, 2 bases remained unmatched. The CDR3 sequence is CASSLDRGYGYTF. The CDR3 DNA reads TGCGCCAGCAGCTTAGACAGGGGTTATGGCTACACCTTC.

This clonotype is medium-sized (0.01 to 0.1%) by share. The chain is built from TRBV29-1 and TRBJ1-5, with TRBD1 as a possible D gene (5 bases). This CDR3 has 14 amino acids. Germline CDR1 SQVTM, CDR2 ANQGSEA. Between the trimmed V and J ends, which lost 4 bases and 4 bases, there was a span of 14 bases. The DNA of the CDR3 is TGCAGCGTTGCTTGGGGCAGCGGTAATCAGCCCCAGCATTTT. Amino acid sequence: CSVAWGSGNQPQHF.

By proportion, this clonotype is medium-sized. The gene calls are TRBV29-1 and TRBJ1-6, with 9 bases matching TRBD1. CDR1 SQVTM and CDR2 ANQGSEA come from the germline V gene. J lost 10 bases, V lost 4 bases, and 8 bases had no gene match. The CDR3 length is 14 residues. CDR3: CSVADRGLGSPLHF. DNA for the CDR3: TGCAGCGTTGCTGACAGGGGGTTGGGGTCACCCCTCCACTTT.

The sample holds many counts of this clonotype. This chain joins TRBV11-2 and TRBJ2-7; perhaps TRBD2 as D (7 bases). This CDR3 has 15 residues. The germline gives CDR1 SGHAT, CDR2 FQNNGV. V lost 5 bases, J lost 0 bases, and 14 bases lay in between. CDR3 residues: CASSRGRGSSYEQYF. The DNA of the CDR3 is TGTGCCAGCAGCCGGGGGAGGGGGAGCTCCTACGAGCAGTACTTC.

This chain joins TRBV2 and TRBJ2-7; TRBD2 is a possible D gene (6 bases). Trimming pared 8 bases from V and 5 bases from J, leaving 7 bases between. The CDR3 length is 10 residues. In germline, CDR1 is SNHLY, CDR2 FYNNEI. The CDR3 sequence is CASRGNEQYF. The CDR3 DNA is TGTGCCAGCCGGGGGAACGAGCAGTACTTC.

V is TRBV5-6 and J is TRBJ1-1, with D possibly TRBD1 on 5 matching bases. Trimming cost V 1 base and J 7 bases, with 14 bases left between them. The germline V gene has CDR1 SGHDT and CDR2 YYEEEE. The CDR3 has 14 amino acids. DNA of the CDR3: TGTGCCAGCAGCTTGCGGGGGGTCACGTATGAAGCTTTCTTT. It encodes CASSLRGVTYEAFF.